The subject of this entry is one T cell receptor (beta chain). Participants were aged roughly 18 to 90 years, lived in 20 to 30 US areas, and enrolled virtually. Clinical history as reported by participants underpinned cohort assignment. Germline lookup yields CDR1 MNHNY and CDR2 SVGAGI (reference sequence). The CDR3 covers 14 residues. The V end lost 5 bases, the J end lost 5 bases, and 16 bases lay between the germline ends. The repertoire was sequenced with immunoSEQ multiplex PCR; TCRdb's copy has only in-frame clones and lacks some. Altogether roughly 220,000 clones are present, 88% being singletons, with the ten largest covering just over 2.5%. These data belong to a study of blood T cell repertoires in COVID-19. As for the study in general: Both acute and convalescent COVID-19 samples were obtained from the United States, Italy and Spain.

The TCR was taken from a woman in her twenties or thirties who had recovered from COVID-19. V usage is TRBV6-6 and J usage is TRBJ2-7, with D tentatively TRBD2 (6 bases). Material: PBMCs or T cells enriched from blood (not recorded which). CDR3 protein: CASSHGGDRNEQYF. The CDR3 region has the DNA TGTGCCAGCAGTCACGGCGGGGATCGGAACGAGCAGTACTTC.